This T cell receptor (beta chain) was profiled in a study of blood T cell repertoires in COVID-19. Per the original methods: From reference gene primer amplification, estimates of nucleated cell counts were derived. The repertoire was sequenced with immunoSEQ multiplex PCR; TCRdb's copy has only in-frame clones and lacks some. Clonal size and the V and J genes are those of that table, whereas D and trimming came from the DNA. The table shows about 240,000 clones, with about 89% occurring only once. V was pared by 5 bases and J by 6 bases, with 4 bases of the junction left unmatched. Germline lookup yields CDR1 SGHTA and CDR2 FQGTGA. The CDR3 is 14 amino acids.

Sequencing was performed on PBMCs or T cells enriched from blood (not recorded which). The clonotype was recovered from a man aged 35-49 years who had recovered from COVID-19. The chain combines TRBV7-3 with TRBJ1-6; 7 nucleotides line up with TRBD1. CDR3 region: CASSPGTVNSPLHF. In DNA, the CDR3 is TGTGCCAGCAGCCCAGGGACAGTTAATTCACCCCTCCACTTT.